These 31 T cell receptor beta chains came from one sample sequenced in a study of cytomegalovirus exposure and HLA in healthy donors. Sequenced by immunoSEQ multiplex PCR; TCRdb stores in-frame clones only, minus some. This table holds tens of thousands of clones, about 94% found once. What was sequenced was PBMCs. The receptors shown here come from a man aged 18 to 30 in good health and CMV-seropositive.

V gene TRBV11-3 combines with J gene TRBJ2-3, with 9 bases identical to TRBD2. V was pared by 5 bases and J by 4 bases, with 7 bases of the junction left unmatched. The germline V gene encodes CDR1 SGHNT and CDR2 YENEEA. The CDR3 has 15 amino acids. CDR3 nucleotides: TGTGCCAGCAGCCGAGGGACTAGCCTCGCAGATACGCAGTATTTT. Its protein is CASSRGTSLADTQYF.

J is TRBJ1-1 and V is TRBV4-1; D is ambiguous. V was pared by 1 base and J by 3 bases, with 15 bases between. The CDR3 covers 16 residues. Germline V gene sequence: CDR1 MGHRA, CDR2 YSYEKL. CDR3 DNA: TGCGCCAGCAGCCAAGTTGGGGAGGGCGCGGACACTGAAGCTTTCTTT. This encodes CASSQVGEGADTEAFF.

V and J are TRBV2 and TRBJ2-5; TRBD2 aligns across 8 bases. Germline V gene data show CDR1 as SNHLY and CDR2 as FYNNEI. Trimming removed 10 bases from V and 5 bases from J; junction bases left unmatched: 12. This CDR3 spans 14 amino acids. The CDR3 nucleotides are TGTGCCACGCATCGGGGGGGAAACGGGGAGACCCAGTACTTC. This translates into CATHRGGNGETQYF.

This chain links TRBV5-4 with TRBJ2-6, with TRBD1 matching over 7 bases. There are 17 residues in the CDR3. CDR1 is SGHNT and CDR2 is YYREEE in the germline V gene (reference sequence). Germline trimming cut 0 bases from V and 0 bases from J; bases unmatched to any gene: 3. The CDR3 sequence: CASSLGTGLSGANVLTF. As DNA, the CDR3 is TGTGCCAGCAGCTTGGGGACAGGCCTCTCTGGGGCCAACGTCCTGACTTTC.

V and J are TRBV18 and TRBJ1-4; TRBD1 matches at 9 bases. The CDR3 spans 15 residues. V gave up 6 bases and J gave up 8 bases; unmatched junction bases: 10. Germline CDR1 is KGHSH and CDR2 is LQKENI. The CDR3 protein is CASSPDRGSWEKLFF. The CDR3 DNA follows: TGTGCCAGCTCCCCCGACAGGGGGAGTTGGGAAAAACTGTTTTTT.

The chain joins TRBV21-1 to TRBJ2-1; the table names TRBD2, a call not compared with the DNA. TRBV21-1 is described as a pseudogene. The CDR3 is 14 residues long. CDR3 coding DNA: TGTGCCAGCAGCAAAACGGCCGAGGGGGGGTTAGGCTTCTTC. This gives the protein CASSKTAEGGLGFF.

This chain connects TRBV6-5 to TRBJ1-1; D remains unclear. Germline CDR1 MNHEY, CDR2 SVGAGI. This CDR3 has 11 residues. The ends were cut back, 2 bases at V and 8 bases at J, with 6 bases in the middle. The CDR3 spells CASSYGREAFF. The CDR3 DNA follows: TGTGCCAGCAGTTACGGGAGAGAAGCTTTCTTT.

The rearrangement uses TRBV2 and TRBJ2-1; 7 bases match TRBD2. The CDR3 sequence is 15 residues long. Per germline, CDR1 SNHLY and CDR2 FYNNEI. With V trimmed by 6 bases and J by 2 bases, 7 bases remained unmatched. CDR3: CASRWGTTTYNEQFF. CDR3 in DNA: TGTGCCAGCAGATGGGGGACTACTACCTACAATGAGCAGTTCTTC.

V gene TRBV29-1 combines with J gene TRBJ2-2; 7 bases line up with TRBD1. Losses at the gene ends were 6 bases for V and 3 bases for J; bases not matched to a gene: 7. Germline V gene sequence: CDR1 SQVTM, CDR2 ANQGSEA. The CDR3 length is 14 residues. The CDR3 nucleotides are TGCAGCGTCCCGCGACAGGGACACACCGGGGAGCTGTTTTTT. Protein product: CSVPRQGHTGELFF.

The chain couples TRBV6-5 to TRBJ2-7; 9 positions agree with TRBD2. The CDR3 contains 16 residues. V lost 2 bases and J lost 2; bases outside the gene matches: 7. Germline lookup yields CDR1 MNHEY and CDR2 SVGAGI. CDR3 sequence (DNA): TGTGCCAGCAGTTACCTGGCTAGCGGGGCCCCCTACGAGCAGTACTTC. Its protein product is CASSYLASGAPYEQYF.

The DNA for the CDR3 is TGTGCCAGCAGCCGACAGGGGATTCACAATGAGCAGTTCTTC. It specifies CASSRQGIHNEQFF. The rearrangement joins TRBV27 to TRBJ2-1; 8 nucleotides agree with TRBD1. This CDR3 is built from 14 residues. J lost 5 bases, V lost 6 bases, and 6 bases had no gene match. Germline V gene data show CDR1 as MNHEY and CDR2 as SMNVEV (reference sequence).

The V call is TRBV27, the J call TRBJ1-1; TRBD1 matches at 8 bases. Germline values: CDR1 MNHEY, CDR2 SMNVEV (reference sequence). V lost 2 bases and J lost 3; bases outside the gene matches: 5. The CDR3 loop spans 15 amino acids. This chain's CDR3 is CASSLTGGGHTEAFF. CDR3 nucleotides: TGTGCCAGCAGTTTAACAGGGGGAGGGCACACTGAAGCTTTCTTT.

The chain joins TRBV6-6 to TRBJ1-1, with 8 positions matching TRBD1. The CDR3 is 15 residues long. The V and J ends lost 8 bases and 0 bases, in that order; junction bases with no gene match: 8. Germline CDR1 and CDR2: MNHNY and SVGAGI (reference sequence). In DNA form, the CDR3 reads TGTGCCAGCCTACCGGCAGGGGGCATGAACACTGAAGCTTTCTTT. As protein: CASLPAGGMNTEAFF.

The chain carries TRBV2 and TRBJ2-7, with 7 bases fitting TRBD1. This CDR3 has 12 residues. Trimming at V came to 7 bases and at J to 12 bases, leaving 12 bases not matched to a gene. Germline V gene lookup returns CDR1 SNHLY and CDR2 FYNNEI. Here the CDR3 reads CASTLDRFVSYF. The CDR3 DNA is TGTGCCAGCACCCTGGACAGGTTTGTGTCGTACTTC.

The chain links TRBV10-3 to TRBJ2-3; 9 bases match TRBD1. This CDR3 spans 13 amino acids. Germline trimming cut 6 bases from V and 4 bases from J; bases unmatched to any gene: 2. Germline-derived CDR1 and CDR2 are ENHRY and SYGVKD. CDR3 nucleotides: TGTGCCATCAGGGACAGGGGTCCAGATACGCAGTATTTT. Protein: CAIRDRGPDTQYF.

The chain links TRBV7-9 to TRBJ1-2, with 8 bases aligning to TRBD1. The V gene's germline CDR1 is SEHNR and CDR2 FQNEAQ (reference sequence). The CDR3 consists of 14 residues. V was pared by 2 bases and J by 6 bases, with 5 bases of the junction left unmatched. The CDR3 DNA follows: TGTGCCAGCAGCTTAAGCCAGGGGGCTAATGGCTACACCTTC. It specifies CASSLSQGANGYTF.

In DNA, the CDR3 is TGCAGCGCCGAACTAACCGGGACAGGGTCCCACGAGCAGTACTTC. Translating gives CSAELTGTGSHEQYF. This chain uses TRBV29-1 with TRBJ2-7, with 9 bases lining up with TRBD1. The CDR3 contains 15 residues. The V gene end was trimmed by 7 bases and the J gene end by 5 bases; junction bases not matched to a gene: 15. Germline V gene lookup returns CDR1 SQVTM and CDR2 ANQGSEA.

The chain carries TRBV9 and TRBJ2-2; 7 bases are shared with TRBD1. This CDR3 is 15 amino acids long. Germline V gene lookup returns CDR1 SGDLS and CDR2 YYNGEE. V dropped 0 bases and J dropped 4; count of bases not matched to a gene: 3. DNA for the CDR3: TGTGCCAGCAGCGTAGGAGGGGGCGCCACCGGGGAGCTGTTTTTT. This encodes CASSVGGGATGELFF.

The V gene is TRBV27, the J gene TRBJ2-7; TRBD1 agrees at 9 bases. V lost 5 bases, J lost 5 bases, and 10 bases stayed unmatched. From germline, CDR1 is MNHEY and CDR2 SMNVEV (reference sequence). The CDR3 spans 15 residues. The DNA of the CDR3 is TGTGCCAGCAGTGCCCCGGGACAGGGCTACCACGAGCAGTACTTC. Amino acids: CASSAPGQGYHEQYF.

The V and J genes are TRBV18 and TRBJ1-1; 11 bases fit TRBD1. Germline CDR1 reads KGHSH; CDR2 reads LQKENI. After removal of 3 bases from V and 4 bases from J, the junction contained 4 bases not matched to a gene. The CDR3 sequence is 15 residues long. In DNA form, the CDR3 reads TGTGCCAGCTCACCGGGGACAGGGGGAGGCACTGAAGCTTTCTTT. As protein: CASSPGTGGGTEAFF. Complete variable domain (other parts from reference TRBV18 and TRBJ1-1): NAGVMQNPRHLVRRRGQEARLRCSPMKGHSHVYWYRQLPEEGLKFMVYLQKENIIDESGMPKERFSAEFPKEGPSILRIQQVVRGDSAAYFCASSPGTGGGTEAFFGQGTRLTVV.

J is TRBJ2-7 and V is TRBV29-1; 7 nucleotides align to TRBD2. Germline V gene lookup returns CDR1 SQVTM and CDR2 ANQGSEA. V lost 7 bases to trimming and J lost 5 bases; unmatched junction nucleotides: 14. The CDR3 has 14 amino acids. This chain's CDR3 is CSGGGGFGMDEQYF. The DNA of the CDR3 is TGCAGCGGGGGGGGAGGGTTCGGGATGGACGAGCAGTACTTC.

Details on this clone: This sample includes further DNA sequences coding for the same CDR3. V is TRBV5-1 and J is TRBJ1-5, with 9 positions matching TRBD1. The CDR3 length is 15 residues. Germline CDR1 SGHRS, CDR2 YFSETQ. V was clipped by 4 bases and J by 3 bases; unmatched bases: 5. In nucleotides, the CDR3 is TGCGCCAGCAGCGCCGGGACAGGGACCAATCAGCCCCAGCATTTT. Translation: CASSAGTGTNQPQHF.

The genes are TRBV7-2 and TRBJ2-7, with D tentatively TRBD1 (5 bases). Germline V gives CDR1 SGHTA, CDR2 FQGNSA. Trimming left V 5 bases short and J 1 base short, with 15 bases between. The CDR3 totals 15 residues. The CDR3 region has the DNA TGTGCCAGCAGCGACGCCAGGGTACGGTCCTACGAGCAGTACTTC. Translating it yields CASSDARVRSYEQYF.

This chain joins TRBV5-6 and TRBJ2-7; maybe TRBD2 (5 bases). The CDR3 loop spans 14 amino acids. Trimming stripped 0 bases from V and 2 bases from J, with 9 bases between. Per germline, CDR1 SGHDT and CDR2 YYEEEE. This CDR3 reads CASSLALAPYEQYF. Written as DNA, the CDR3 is TGTGCCAGCAGCTTGGCTCTAGCCCCCTACGAGCAGTACTTC. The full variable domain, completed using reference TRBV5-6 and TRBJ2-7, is DAGVTQSPTHLIKTRGQQVTLRCSPKSGHDTVSWYQQALGQGPQFIFQYYEEEERQRGNFPDRFSGHQFPNYSSELNVNALLLGDSALYLCASSLALAPYEQYFGPGTRLTVT.

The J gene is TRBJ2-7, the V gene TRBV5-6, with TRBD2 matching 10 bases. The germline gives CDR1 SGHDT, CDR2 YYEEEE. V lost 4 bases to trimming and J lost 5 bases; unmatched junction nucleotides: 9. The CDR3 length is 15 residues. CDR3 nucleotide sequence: TGTGCCAGCAGCCTTACGGGACTAGCGACCGACGAGCAGTACTTC. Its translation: CASSLTGLATDEQYF.

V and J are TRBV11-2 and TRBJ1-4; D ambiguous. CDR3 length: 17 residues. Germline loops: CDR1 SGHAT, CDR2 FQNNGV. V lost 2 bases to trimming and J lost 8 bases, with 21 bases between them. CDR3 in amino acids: CASSLRRTGSEGEKLFF. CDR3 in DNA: TGTGCCAGCAGCTTACGGCGTACCGGGTCAGAAGGAGAAAAACTGTTTTTT. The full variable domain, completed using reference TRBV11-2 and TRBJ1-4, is EAGVAQSPRYKIIEKRQSVAFWCNPISGHATLYWYQQILGQGPKLLIQFQNNGVVDDSQLPKDRFSAERLKGVDSTLKIQPAKLEDSAVYLCASSLRRTGSEGEKLFFGSGTQLSVL.

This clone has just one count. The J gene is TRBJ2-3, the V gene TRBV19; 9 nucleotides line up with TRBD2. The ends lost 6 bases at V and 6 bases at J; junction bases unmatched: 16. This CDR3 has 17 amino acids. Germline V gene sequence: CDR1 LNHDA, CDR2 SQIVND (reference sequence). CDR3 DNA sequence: TGTGCCAGTAGCCCGGTTGGGGCTAGCGGGGTCGGGGATACGCAGTATTTT. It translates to CASSPVGASGVGDTQYF. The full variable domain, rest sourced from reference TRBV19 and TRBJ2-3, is DGGITQSPKYLFRKEGQNVTLSCEQNLNHDAMYWYRQDPGQGLRLIYYSQIVNDFQKGDIAEGYSVSREKKESFPLTVTSAQKNPTAFYLCASSPVGASGVGDTQYFGPGTRLTVL.

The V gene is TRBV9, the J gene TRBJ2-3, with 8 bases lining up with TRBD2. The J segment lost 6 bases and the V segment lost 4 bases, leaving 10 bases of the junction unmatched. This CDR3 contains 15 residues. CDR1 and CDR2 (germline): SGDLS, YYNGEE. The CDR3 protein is CASSTSGGDKDTQYF. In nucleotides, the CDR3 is TGTGCCAGCAGCACCAGCGGGGGAGACAAGGATACGCAGTATTTT. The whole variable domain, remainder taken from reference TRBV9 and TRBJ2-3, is DSGVTQTPKHLITATGQRVTLRCSPRSGDLSVYWYQQSLDQGLQFLIQYYNGEERAKGNILERFSAQQFPDLHSELNLSSLELGDSALYFCASSTSGGDKDTQYFGPGTRLTVL.

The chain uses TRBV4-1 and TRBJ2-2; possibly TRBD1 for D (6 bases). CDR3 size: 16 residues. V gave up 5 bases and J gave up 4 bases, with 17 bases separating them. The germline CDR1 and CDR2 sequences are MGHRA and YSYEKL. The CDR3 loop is CASSTPSSGATGELFF. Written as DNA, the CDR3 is TGCGCCAGCAGCACCCCGAGTTCAGGGGCCACCGGGGAGCTGTTTTTT.

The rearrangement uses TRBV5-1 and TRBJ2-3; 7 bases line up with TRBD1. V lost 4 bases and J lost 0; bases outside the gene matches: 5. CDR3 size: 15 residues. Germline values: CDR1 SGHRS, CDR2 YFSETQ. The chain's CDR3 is CASSVSGQSTDTQYF. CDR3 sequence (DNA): TGCGCCAGCAGCGTTTCGGGACAGAGCACAGATACGCAGTATTTT.

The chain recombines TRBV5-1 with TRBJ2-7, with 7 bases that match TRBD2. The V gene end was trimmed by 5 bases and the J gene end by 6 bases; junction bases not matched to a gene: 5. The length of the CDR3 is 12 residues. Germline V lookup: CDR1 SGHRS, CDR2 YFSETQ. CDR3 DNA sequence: TGCGCCAGCAGGGCTAGCGGAGCCGAGCAGTACTTC. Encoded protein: CASRASGAEQYF.